Below, 24 T cell receptor beta chains from the same sample are listed, as sequenced in a study of T cells in Graves' hyperthyroidism and ophthalmopathy. RNA transcripts were the template for amplifying TCR beta CDR3 regions. First-round RT-PCR targeting the TCR CDR3 was performed with the HTBI primer set. TCRdb re-analysed the multiplex PCR reads in MiXCR, keeping a single row per CDR3 protein. The data show a few hundred thousand distinct CDR3 sequences, just under 25% seen once. Input material: blood. These receptors all stem from a man aged 50-60 years with Graves' hyperthyroidism.

The V and J genes are TRBV28 and TRBJ1-2; 8 bases fit TRBD1. After removal of 3 bases from V and 6 bases from J, the junction contained 6 bases not matched to a gene. This CDR3 spans 14 amino acids. Germline CDR1 and CDR2: MDHEN and SYDVKM. The DNA for the CDR3 is TGTGCCAGCAGTTTTACGGCAGGGGGCCATGGCTACACCTTC. Translation gives CASSFTAGGHGYTF.

A note on this clonotype: Just one base apart from a much larger clone, this may be a read error. The chain has TRBV18 and TRBJ2-7; 7 bases match TRBD1. The CDR3 spans 14 residues. Germline CDR1 is KGHSH and CDR2 is LQKENI. CDR3 protein: CTSSRPGQIYEQYF. In nucleotides, the CDR3 is TGTACCAGCTCACGACCGGGACAGATTTACGAGCAGTACTTC.

Concerning this clonotype itself: The junction differs from germline at one of its ends, possibly a read error. V usage is TRBV27 and J usage is TRBJ2-1; D call uncertain. Germline lookup yields CDR1 MNHEY and CDR2 SMNVEV (reference sequence). The CDR3 is made up of 14 amino acids. The CDR3 DNA follows: TGTGCCAGCAGTTTACTCGATTCATACAATAAGCAGTTCTTC. It translates to CASSLLDSYNKQFF.

A few counts support this clonotype. The chain links TRBV6-6 to TRBJ1-2; D is unclear. The CDR3 loop spans 13 amino acids. Germline V gives CDR1 MNHNY, CDR2 SVGAGI (reference sequence). Trimming pared 2 bases from V and 3 bases from J, leaving 7 bases between. The CDR3 sequence is CASSYGSDYGYTF. Here the CDR3 DNA reads TGTGCCAGCAGTTACGGGTCAGACTATGGCTACACCTTC.

This clonotype was observed many times. The rearrangement uses TRBV5-1 and TRBJ1-1, with D unresolved. The CDR3 is 12 residues long. V shed 4 bases and J shed 7 bases, with 11 bases lying between them. The germline CDR1 and CDR2 sequences are SGHRS and YFSETQ. CDR3 sequence: CASSPDTLEAFF. CDR3 nucleotides: TGCGCCAGCAGCCCAGACACCCTTGAAGCTTTCTTT.

There are many counts of this clonotype. This chain joins TRBV2 and TRBJ2-5; tentatively, D is TRBD1 (5 bases). The CDR3 runs to 14 residues. V lost 0 bases to trimming and J lost 5 bases, with 10 bases between them. CDR1 and CDR2 from the germline V gene are SNHLY and FYNNEI. The CDR3, as DNA: TGTGCCAGCAGTGAAGCGCTTCCAGGGGAGACCCAGTACTTC. It is translated as CASSEALPGETQYF. Full variable domain (outside the CDR3, taken from reference TRBV2 and TRBJ2-5): EPEVTQTPSHQVTQMGQEVILRCVPISNHLYFYWYRQILGQKVEFLVSFYNNEISEKSEIFDDQFSVERPDGSNFTLKIRSTKLEDSAMYFCASSEALPGETQYFGPGTRLLVL.

The V gene is TRBV9, the J gene TRBJ2-1, with 8 bases aligning to TRBD2. The CDR3 is 15 amino acids. The germline CDR1 and CDR2 sequences are SGDLS and YYNGEE. V gave up 0 bases and J gave up 8 bases; unmatched junction bases: 7. The CDR3 sequence is CASSVAGRAQDEQFF. CDR3 DNA sequence: TGTGCCAGCAGCGTAGCCGGGAGGGCCCAGGATGAGCAGTTCTTC.

The chain joins TRBV6-5 to TRBJ2-7, with 8 bases identical to TRBD1. The CDR3 consists of 16 residues. In germline, CDR1 is MNHEY, CDR2 SVGAGI. V trimming: 2 bases; J trimming: 3 bases; junction bases outside the gene matches: 9. CDR3 sequence reads: CASSYQDRVGVYEQYF. CDR3 DNA sequence: TGTGCCAGCAGTTACCAGGACAGGGTTGGAGTCTACGAGCAGTACTTC.

This clonotype has only a few counts. The chain joins TRBV5-1 to TRBJ1-5, with a possible D match to TRBD1 (6 bases). CDR1 SGHRS and CDR2 YFSETQ come from the germline V gene. Trimming left V 0 bases short and J 6 bases short, with 13 bases between. The CDR3 runs to 15 residues. Written as DNA, the CDR3 is TGCGCCAGCAGCTTGGAGGCAGGGGCAAGTCAGCCCCAGCATTTT. Translated, it gives CASSLEAGASQPQHF.

A few counts support this clonotype. The chain carries TRBV2 and TRBJ2-7; D remains ambiguous. The CDR3 is 13 amino acids. The V end lost 4 bases, the J end lost 3 bases, and 10 bases lay between the germline ends. Looked up from germline, CDR1 is SNHLY and CDR2 is FYNNEI. The CDR3 sequence is CASSVGPYYEQYF. The CDR3 DNA reads as TGTGCCAGCAGTGTTGGGCCATACTACGAGCAGTACTTC. Full variable domain (remainder filled in from reference TRBV2 and TRBJ2-7): EPEVTQTPSHQVTQMGQEVILRCVPISNHLYFYWYRQILGQKVEFLVSFYNNEISEKSEIFDDQFSVERPDGSNFTLKIRSTKLEDSAMYFCASSVGPYYEQYFGPGTRLTVT.

This clonotype showed up just once. The chain recombines TRBV6-1 with TRBJ2-2, with D possibly matching TRBD1 (5 bases). This CDR3 spans 14 amino acids. The germline V and J ends were trimmed by 10 bases and 3 bases, with 15 bases remaining between them. Germline lookup yields CDR1 MNHNS and CDR2 SASEGT. As DNA, the CDR3 is TGTGCCACGTCGGTAGGGGTGTACACCGGGGAGCTGTTTTTT. Translated, it gives CATSVGVYTGELFF.

The chain employs TRBV19 and TRBJ2-2; D gene ambiguous. V lost 7 bases and J lost 5, with 11 bases in between. The CDR3 runs to 13 residues. Germline loops: CDR1 LNHDA, CDR2 SQIVND (reference sequence). The chain's CDR3 is CASKTTQTGELFF. In nucleotides, the CDR3 is TGTGCCAGTAAAACGACTCAGACCGGGGAGCTGTTTTTT.

The chain joins TRBV29-1 to TRBJ2-7; 13 positions agree with TRBD2. The ends lost 5 bases at V and 3 bases at J; junction bases unmatched: 1. The CDR3 totals 13 residues. CDR1 is SQVTM and CDR2 is ANQGSEA in the germline V gene. The CDR3 sequence is CSVRLAGGYEQYF. DNA for the CDR3: TGCAGCGTTAGACTAGCGGGAGGCTACGAGCAGTACTTC.

This clonotype occurred a few times. The chain is built from TRBV28 and TRBJ2-3, with 9 bases fitting TRBD2. The CDR3 loop spans 16 amino acids. The trim removed 4 bases at V and 3 bases at J, leaving 8 bases unmatched. Germline values: CDR1 MDHEN, CDR2 SYDVKM. As DNA, the CDR3 is TGTGCCAGCAGTTCCTTAGCGGGAGAAGGAACAGATACGCAGTATTTT. Protein sequence: CASSSLAGEGTDTQYF.

The chain combines TRBV5-5 with TRBJ2-3; the match to TRBD2 covers 8 bases. The germline CDR1 and CDR2 sequences are SGHKS and YYEKEE (reference sequence). The CDR3 spans 15 residues. The ends lost 7 bases at V and 4 bases at J; junction bases unmatched: 11. The CDR3 is CASATGTRISDTQYF. The CDR3 coding sequence is TGTGCCAGCGCTACCGGGACTAGAATTTCAGATACGCAGTATTTT.

The chain links TRBV6-2 or TRBV6-3 to TRBJ1-5; D is undetermined. V lost 0 bases to trimming and J lost 4 bases, with 7 bases between them. CDR1 MNHEY and CDR2 SVGEGT come from the germline V gene. The CDR3 has 14 amino acids. Here the CDR3 DNA reads TGTGCCAGCAGTTACTCGGCCGGGAATCAGCCCCAGCATTTT. This encodes CASSYSAGNQPQHF.

This rearrangement joins TRBV7-3 to TRBJ2-1, with D maybe TRBD2 (6 bases). Germline values: CDR1 SGHTA, CDR2 FQGTGA. The V gene lost 0 bases and the J gene lost 8 bases, with 17 bases spanning the gap. The length of the CDR3 is 16 residues. CDR3 coding DNA: TGTGCCAGCAGCTTAACGACCAACCCCGGGGAGGATGAGCAGTTCTTC. It encodes CASSLTTNPGEDEQFF.

This rearrangement joins TRBV28 to TRBJ2-1, with TRBD2 identical over 8 bases. This CDR3 is 15 amino acids long. Germline CDR1 is MDHEN and CDR2 is SYDVKM. J was trimmed by 8 bases and V by 4 bases; bases with no gene match: 10. CDR3 in DNA: TGTGCCAGCAGTTGGGGATCTAGCGGGCTCTATGAGCAGTTCTTC. Its protein product is CASSWGSSGLYEQFF.

The chain combines TRBV7-2 with TRBJ1-2; 7 bases agree with TRBD1. Germline V gives CDR1 SGHTA, CDR2 FQGNSA. With V trimmed by 5 bases and J by 7 bases, 7 bases remained unmatched. The CDR3 runs 13 residues. CDR3 protein: CASSPGGVLGYTF. The CDR3 DNA reads as TGTGCCAGCAGCCCAGGGGGGGTCCTTGGCTACACCTTC.

This clonotype has just a few counts. This chain connects TRBV10-2 to TRBJ1-5; no clear D gene. CDR3 length: 14 amino acids. Germline V CDR1 and CDR2: WSHSY, SAAADI. V was clipped by 9 bases and J by 0 bases, with 12 bases between them. The DNA for the CDR3 is TGCGCCAGTAACTTCGGGTATAGCAATCAGCCCCAGCATTTT. It is translated as CASNFGYSNQPQHF.

Ten or more counts support this clonotype. The chain links TRBV7-6 to TRBJ2-1; D is possibly TRBD2 (6 bases). Trimming took off 2 bases at V and 3 bases at J, with 23 bases between the two ends. This CDR3 spans 19 amino acids. CDR1 and CDR2 (germline): SGHVS, FNYEAQ. The CDR3: CASSLNSSGRMGLYNEQFF. In nucleotides, the CDR3 is TGTGCCAGCAGCTTAAACAGTTCGGGCCGCATGGGACTCTACAATGAGCAGTTCTTC.

The J gene is TRBJ2-4, the V gene TRBV3-1; no clear D gene. The CDR3 runs 13 residues. V was pared by 1 base and J by 11 bases, with 12 bases between. Germline assignment: CDR1 LGHDT and CDR2 YNNKEL (reference sequence). The CDR3 protein is CASSQGRLALQYF. CDR3 coding DNA: TGTGCCAGCAGCCAAGGACGACTGGCCCTTCAGTACTTC.

This clonotype was found many times. The chain employs TRBV11-2 and TRBJ2-7, with 8 bases lining up with TRBD2. The CDR3 covers 18 residues. Trimming removed 4 bases from V and 5 bases from J; junction bases left unmatched: 19. From germline, CDR1 is SGHAT and CDR2 FQNNGV. CDR3 amino acids: CASSSLLGLAGFGDEQYF. As DNA, the CDR3 is TGTGCCAGCAGCTCCCTTCTCGGACTAGCCGGGTTTGGGGACGAGCAGTACTTC.

This clonotype has at least ten counts. V is TRBV6-1 and J is TRBJ2-3, with TRBD2 as a possible D gene (5 bases). The CDR3 runs 14 residues. Germline CDR1 reads MNHNS; CDR2 reads SASEGT. V was pared by 7 bases and J by 9 bases, with 20 bases between. The CDR3 sequence: CASKLDRGPRTQYF. The CDR3 bases are TGTGCCAGCAAACTAGATCGTGGTCCACGGACGCAGTATTTT.